The T cell receptor beta chain under discussion was sequenced for a study of Graves' ophthalmopathy and Graves' hyperthyroidism. The sequenced template was RNA, covering the TCR beta CDR3 region. The first round was an RT-PCR with HTBI primers, and the second round was a multiplex PCR. Each CDR3 protein is one row after TCRdb ran MiXCR on the multiplex PCR reads. The data hold fewer than 400,000 distinct CDR3 sequences, with roughly 18% observed a single time. The V and J ends lost 0 bases and 2 bases respectively, with 10 bases between them. CDR3 length: 15 residues. Germline V gene lookup returns CDR1 LNHNV and CDR2 YYDKDF (reference sequence). Ophthalmopathy-affected donors exhibited moderate-to-severe activity, CAS ≥3, NOSPECS ≥4, and duration under 3 months. Diagnosis relied on clinical symptoms, serum thyroxine, TRAb, thyroid ultrasound and orbital computed tomography. Out of around 9.4 ml of fresh peripheral blood, PBMCs were obtained.

The sequenced sample was peripheral blood. The sequence was collected from a young woman with Graves' ophthalmopathy. The chain uses TRBV15 and TRBJ1-2; D is undetermined. The CDR3 bases are TGTGCCACCAGCAGAGATCGTGTCAGCAACTATGGCTACACCTTC. This gives the protein CATSRDRVSNYGYTF.